The 10 T cell receptor beta chains below all came from one sample that was sequenced in a study of graft-versus-host responses after intestinal transplantation (dated by TCRdb to about 2021). Library creation used the immunoSEQ multiplex PCR assay. TCRdb's version of the immuneACCESS table is confined to in-frame rearrangements and falls short of the full clone set. An unresolved V gene accounts for under half of the shortfall where checked; the remainder is of unknown origin. In all, the sample holds approximately 71,000 clones, and around 89% of those were seen once. The ten largest clones capture around 2.3% of the sample. These receptors have no identified antigens. Reading the label with the study, this specimen's time point is: cells obtained before transplantation from donor or recipient. Material: unstimulated CD8+ T cells sorted from spleen or lymph node cells, obtained before intestinal transplant. All receptors derive from a human donor who received an intestinal transplant.

V and J are TRBV5-4 and TRBJ2-3; D is undetermined. Trimming removed 2 bases from V and 4 bases from J, with 8 bases in between. Germline CDR1 and CDR2: SGHNT and YYREEE (reference sequence). There are 13 residues in the CDR3. CDR3 sequence reads: CASSLGRADTQYF. CDR3 DNA sequence: TGTGCCAGCAGCTTAGGCCGGGCAGATACGCAGTATTTT.

The chain uses TRBV27 and TRBJ2-7; 10 positions agree with TRBD2. Germline CDR1 reads MNHEY; CDR2 reads SMNVEV (reference sequence). The V gene end was trimmed by 6 bases and the J gene end by 4 bases; junction bases not matched to a gene: 12. This CDR3 comprises 16 residues. As DNA, the CDR3 is TGTGCCAGCAGCCTAGTGGCTGGGACTAGCGTATACGAGCAGTACTTC. Protein sequence: CASSLVAGTSVYEQYF.

This clone was observed a few times. This rearrangement joins TRBV6-1 to TRBJ1-3; a weak D match, TRBD1 (6 bases). The germline V and J ends were trimmed by 3 bases and 3 bases, with 12 bases remaining between them. The CDR3 is 15 residues long. Germline CDR1 reads MNHNS; CDR2 reads SASEGT. The CDR3 is CASSENRALGNTIYF. The CDR3 nucleotides read TGTGCCAGCAGTGAGAACAGGGCTCTTGGAAACACCATATATTTT.

The chain recombines TRBV11-2 with TRBJ1-1; a weak D match, TRBD1 (5 bases). CDR3 size: 11 residues. Per germline, CDR1 SGHAT and CDR2 FQNNGV. The CDR3 loop reads CATSQGAEAFF. The CDR3 DNA is TGTGCGACCTCCCAAGGGGCTGAAGCTTTCTTT. The variable domain in full, completed from reference TRBV11-2 and TRBJ1-1, reads EAGVAQSPRYKIIEKRQSVAFWCNPISGHATLYWYQQILGQGPKLLIQFQNNGVVDDSQLPKDRFSAERLKGVDSTLKIQPAKLEDSAVYLCATSQGAEAFFGQGTRLTVV.

The chain links TRBV28 to TRBJ2-3, with D hard to call. V was shortened by 5 bases and J by 0 bases, with 12 bases between the two germline ends. This CDR3 comprises 15 residues. Germline V gene lookup returns CDR1 MDHEN and CDR2 SYDVKM. CDR3 protein: CASSRDKTSTDTQYF. In nucleotides, the CDR3 is TGTGCCAGCAGTAGAGACAAAACTAGCACAGATACGCAGTATTTT.

The chain employs TRBV9 and TRBJ1-1; D uncertain. This CDR3 has 14 residues. V was pared by 0 bases and J by 4 bases, with 10 bases between. Per the germline V gene, CDR1 is SGDLS and CDR2 is YYNGEE. The CDR3 protein is CASSVGGKATEAFF. The CDR3 DNA reads as TGTGCCAGCAGCGTAGGAGGTAAGGCCACTGAAGCTTTCTTT.

This clone has a single count. The rearrangement uses TRBV7-9 and TRBJ2-7, with D possibly being TRBD1 (6 bases). V was pared by 5 bases and J by 2 bases, with 13 bases between. The CDR3 covers 14 residues. CDR1 is SEHNR and CDR2 is FQNEAQ in the germline V gene (reference sequence). CDR3 nucleotide sequence: TGTGCCAGCAGCCGCAGGGGCCCCACCTACGAGCAGTACTTC. It codes for CASSRRGPTYEQYF. The entire variable domain, with the rest obtained from reference TRBV7-9 and TRBJ2-7, is as follows: DTGVSQNPRHKITKRGQNVTFRCDPISEHNRLYWYRQTLGQGPEFLTYFQNEAQLEKSRLLSDRFSAERPKGSFSTLEIQRTEQGDSAMYLCASSRRGPTYEQYFGPGTRLTVT.

V and J are TRBV7-9 and TRBJ2-1, with 8 nucleotides matching TRBD1. Per germline, CDR1 SEHNR and CDR2 FQNEAQ (reference sequence). This CDR3 region has 13 residues. Germline trimming cut 6 bases from V and 9 bases from J; bases unmatched to any gene: 7. CDR3 protein: CASRSDRAGEQFF. CDR3 nucleotides: TGTGCCAGCAGATCGGACAGGGCGGGTGAGCAGTTCTTC.

The chain has TRBV4-1 and TRBJ2-7, with TRBD1 identical over 7 bases. The ends lost 0 bases at V and 3 bases at J; junction bases unmatched: 8. This CDR3 comprises 16 residues. Germline assignment: CDR1 MGHRA and CDR2 YSYEKL. The CDR3 protein is CASSQERTGDYYEQYF. The CDR3 nucleotides are TGCGCCAGCAGCCAAGAACGGACAGGAGACTACTACGAGCAGTACTTC.

V and J are TRBV27 and TRBJ1-1; weak D call: TRBD1 (5 bases). Germline assignment: CDR1 MNHEY and CDR2 SMNVEV (reference sequence). CDR3 length: 13 residues. V lost 1 base, J lost 8 bases, and 11 bases lay in between. The CDR3 DNA is TGTGCCAGCAGTTTATTTGACGGACAAGAAGCTTTCTTT. It translates to CASSLFDGQEAFF.